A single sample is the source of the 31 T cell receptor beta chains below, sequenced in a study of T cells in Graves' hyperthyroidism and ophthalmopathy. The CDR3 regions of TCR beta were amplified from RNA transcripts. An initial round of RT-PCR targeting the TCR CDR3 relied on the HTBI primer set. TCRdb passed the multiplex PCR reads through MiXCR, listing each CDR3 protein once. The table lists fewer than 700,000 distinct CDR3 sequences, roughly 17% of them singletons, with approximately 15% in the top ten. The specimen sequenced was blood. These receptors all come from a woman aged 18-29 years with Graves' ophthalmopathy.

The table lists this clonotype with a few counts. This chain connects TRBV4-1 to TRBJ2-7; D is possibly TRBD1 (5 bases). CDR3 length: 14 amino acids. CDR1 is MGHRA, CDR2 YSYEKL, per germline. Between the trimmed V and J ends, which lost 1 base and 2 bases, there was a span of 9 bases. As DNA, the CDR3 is TGCGCCAGCAGCCAAGCGGACACCGCCTACGAGCAGTACTTC. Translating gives CASSQADTAYEQYF.

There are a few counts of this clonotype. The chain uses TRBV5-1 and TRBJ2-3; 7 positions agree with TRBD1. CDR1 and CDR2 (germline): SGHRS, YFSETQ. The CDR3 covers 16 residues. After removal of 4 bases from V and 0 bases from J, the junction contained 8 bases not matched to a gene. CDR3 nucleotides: TGCGCCAGCAGCCAAGGGACAGTTTCTAGCACAGATACGCAGTATTTT. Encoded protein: CASSQGTVSSTDTQYF.

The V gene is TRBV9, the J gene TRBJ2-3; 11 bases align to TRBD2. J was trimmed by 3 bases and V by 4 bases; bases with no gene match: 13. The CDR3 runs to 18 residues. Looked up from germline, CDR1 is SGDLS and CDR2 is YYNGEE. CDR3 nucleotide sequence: TGTGCCAGCAGCCCCCCTACAGGTAGCGGGAGGGGAACAGATACGCAGTATTTT. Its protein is CASSPPTGSGRGTDTQYF.

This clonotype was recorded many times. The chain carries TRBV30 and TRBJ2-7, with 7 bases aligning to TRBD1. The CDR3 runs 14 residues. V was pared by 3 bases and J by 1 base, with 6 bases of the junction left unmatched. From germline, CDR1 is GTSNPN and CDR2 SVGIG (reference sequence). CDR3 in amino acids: CAWRVAGGSYEQYF. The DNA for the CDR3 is TGTGCCTGGAGAGTTGCAGGGGGTTCCTACGAGCAGTACTTC.

CDR3 DNA sequence: TGTGCCAGCAGTCGAGGGGGGGACACTGAAGCTTTCTTT. It encodes CASSRGGDTEAFF. The gene calls are TRBV9 and TRBJ1-1; TRBD1 is a possible D gene (6 bases). V lost 5 bases to trimming and J lost 3 bases, with 11 bases between them. The CDR3 contains 13 residues. Germline CDR1 SGDLS, CDR2 YYNGEE.

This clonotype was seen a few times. DNA of the CDR3: TGTGCCAGTTGCAGGAGCCAGTGGGACACTGAAGCTTTCTTT. Translated, it gives CASCRSQWDTEAFF. The V gene is TRBV27, the J gene TRBJ1-1; no clear D gene. The CDR3 is 14 residues long. V shed 9 bases and J shed 3 bases, with 17 bases lying between them. Germline assignment: CDR1 MNHEY and CDR2 SMNVEV (reference sequence).

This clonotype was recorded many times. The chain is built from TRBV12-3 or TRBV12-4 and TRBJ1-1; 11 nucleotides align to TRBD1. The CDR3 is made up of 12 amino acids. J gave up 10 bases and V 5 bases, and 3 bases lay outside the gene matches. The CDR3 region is CASSPGTGGAFF. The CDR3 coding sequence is TGTGCCAGCAGTCCCGGGACAGGGGGAGCTTTCTTT.

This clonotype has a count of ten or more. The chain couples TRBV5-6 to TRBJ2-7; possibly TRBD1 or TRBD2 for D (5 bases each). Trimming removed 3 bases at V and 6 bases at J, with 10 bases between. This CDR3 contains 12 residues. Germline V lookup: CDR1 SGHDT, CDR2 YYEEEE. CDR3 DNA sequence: TGTGCCAGCAGCTGGGTGAGGGGCGAGCAGTACTTC. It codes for CASSWVRGEQYF.

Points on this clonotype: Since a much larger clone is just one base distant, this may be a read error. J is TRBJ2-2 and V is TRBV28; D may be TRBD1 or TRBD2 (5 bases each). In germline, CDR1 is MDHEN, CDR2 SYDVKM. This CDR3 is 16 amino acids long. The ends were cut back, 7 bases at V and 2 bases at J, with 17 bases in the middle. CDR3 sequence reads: CASTLGTGPNTGELFF. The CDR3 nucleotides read TGTGCCAGCACTTTGGGGACGGGACCTAACACCGGGGAGCTGTTTTTT. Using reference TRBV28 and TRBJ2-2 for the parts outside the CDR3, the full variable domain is DVKVTQSSRYLVKRTGEKVFLECVQDMDHENMFWYRQDPGLGLRLIYFSYDVKMKEKGDIPEGYSVSREKKERFSLILESASTNQTSMYLCASTLGTGPNTGELFFGEGSRLTVL.

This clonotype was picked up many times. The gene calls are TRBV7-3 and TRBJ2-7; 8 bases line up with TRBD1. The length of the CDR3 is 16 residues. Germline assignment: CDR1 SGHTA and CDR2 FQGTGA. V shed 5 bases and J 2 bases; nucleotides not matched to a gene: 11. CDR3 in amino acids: CASSLWTGPNPYEQYF. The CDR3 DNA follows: TGTGCCAGCAGCCTCTGGACAGGGCCCAATCCCTACGAGCAGTACTTC.

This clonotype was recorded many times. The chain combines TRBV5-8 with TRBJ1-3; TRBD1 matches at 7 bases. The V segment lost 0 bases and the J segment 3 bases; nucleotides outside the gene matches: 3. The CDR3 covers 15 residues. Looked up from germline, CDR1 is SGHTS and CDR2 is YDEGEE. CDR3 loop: CASSLAQGIGNTIYF. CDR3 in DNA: TGTGCCAGCAGCTTGGCACAGGGGATTGGAAACACCATATATTTT.

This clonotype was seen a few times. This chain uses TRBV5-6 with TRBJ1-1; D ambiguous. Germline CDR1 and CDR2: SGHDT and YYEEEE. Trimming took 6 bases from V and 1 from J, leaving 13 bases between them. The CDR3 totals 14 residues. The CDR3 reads CASNLLLRNTEAFF. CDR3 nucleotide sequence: TGTGCCAGCAATCTACTTCTCCGGAACACTGAAGCTTTCTTT.

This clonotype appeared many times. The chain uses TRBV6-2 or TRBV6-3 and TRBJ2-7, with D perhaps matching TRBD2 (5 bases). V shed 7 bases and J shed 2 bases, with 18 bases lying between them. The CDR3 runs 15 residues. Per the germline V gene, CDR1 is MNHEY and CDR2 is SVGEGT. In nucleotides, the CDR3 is TGTGCCAGCATCGACGGGCGGGCCGTTACCTACGAGCAGTACTTC. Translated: CASIDGRAVTYEQYF.

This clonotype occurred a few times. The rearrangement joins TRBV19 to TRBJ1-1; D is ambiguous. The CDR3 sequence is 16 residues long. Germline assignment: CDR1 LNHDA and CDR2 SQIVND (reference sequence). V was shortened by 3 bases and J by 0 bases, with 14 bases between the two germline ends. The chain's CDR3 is CASSMEPPGMNTEAFF. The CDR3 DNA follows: TGTGCCAGTAGTATGGAACCTCCCGGGATGAACACTGAAGCTTTCTTT.

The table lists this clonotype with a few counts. The CDR3 is CASSLNNQETQYF. The CDR3 nucleotides read TGTGCCAGCAGTTTAAACAACCAAGAGACCCAGTACTTC. The genes are TRBV27 and TRBJ2-5, with D uncertain. V was cut by 2 bases and J by 0 bases, with 4 bases left in between. The CDR3 totals 13 residues. The germline V gene encodes CDR1 MNHEY and CDR2 SMNVEV (reference sequence).

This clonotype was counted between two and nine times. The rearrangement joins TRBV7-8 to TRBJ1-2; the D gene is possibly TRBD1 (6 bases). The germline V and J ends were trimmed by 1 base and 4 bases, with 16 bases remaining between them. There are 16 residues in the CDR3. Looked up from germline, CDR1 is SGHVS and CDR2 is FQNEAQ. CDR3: CASSLVGGGRAYGYTF. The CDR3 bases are TGTGCCAGCAGCTTAGTGGGGGGGGGCCGGGCCTATGGCTACACCTTC.

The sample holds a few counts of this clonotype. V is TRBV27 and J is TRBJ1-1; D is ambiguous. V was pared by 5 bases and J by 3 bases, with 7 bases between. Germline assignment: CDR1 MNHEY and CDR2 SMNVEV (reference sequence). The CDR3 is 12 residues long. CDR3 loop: CASSKGHTEAFF. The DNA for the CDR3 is TGTGCCAGCAGTAAAGGTCACACTGAAGCTTTCTTT.

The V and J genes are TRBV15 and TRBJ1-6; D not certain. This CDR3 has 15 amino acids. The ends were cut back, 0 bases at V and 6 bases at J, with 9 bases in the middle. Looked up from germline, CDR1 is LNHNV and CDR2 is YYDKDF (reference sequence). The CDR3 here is CATSREATGNSPLHF. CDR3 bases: TGTGCCACCAGCAGAGAGGCGACGGGTAATTCACCCCTCCACTTT.

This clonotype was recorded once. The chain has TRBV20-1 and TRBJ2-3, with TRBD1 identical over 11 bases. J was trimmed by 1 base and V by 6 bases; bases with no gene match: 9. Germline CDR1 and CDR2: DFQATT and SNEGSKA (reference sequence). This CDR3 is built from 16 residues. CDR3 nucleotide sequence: TGCAGTGCATCCCGGACAGGGGGCGCGGGCACAGATACGCAGTATTTT. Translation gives CSASRTGGAGTDTQYF.

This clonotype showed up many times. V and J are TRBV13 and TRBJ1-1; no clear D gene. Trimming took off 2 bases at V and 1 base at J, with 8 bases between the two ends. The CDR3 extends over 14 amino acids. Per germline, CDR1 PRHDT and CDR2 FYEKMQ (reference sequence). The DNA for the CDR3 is TGTGCCAGCAGCTTACAGGACGGGAACACTGAAGCTTTCTTT. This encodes CASSLQDGNTEAFF.

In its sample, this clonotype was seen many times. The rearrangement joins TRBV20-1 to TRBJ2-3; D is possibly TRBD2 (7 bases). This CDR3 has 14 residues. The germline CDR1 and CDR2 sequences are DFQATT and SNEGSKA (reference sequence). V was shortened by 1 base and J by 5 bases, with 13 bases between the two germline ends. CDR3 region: CSARVVRGRDTQYF. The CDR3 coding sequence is TGCAGTGCTAGAGTGGTGCGGGGGCGAGATACGCAGTATTTT.

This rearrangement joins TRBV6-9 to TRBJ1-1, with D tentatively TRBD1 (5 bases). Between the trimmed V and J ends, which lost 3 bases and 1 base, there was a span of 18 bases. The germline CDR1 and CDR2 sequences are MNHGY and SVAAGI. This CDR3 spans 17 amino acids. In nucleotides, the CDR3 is TGTGCCAGCAGTTACTCGTATCCCGGGGCAGGGAACACTGAAGCTTTCTTT. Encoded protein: CASSYSYPGAGNTEAFF.

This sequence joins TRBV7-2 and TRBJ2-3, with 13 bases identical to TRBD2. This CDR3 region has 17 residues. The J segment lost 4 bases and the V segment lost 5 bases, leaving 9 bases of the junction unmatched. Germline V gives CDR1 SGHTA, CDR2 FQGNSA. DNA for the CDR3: TGTGCCAGCAGCCCACGACTAGCGGGGGGATCCGCAGATACGCAGTATTTT. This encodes CASSPRLAGGSADTQYF.

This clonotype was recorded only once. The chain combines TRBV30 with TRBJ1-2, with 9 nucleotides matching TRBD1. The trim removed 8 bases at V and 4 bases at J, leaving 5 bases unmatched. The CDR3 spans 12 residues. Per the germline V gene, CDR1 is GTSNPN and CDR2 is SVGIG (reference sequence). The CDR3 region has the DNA TGTGCCACAGGGACAGGGTTCTATGGCTACACCTTC. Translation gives CATGTGFYGYTF.

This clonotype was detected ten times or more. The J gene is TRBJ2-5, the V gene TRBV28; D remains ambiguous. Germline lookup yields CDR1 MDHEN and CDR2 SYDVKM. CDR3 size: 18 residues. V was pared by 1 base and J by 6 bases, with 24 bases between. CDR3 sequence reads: CASSLSRTSLGRLKTQYF. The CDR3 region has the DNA TGTGCCAGCAGTTTATCGAGGACGAGCCTAGGCAGGTTGAAGACCCAGTACTTC.

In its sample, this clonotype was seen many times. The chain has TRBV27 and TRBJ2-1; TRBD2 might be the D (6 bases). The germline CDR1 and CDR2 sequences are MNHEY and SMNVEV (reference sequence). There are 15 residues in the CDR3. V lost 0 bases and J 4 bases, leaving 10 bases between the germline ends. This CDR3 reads CASSLSGDLYNEQFF. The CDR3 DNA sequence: TGTGCCAGCAGTTTATCCGGGGACTTATACAATGAGCAGTTCTTC.

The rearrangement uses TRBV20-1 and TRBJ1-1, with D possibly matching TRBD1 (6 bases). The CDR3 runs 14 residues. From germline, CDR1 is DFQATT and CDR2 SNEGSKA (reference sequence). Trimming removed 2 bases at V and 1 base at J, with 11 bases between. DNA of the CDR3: TGCAGTGCTAGAAAACCGGACAGGAACACTGAAGCTTTCTTT. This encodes CSARKPDRNTEAFF.

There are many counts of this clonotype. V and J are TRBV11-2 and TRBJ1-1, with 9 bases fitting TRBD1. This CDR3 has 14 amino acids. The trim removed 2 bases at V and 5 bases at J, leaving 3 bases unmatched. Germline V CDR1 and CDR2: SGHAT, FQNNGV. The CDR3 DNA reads TGTGCCAGCAGCTTAATGGGACAGGGTACTGAAGCTTTCTTT. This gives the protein CASSLMGQGTEAFF.

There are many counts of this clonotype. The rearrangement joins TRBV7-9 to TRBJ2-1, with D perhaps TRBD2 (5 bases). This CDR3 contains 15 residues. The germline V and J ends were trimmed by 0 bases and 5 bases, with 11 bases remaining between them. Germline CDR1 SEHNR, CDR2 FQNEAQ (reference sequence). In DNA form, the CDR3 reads TGTGCCAGCAGCTTAGCGGGAGAAGAGAACAATGAGCAGTTCTTC. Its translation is CASSLAGEENNEQFF.

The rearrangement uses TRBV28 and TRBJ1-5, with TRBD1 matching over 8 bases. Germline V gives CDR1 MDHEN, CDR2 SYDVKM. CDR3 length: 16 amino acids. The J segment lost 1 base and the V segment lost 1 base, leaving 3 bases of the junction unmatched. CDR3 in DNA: TGTGCCAGCAGTTTATCAGGGGGCAGGAGCAATCAGCCCCAGCATTTT. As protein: CASSLSGGRSNQPQHF.

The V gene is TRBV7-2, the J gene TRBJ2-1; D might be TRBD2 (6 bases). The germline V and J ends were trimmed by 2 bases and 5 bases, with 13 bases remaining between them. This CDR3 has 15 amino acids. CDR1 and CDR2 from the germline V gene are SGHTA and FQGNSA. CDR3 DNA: TGTGCCAGCAGCTTAACCGGGAGTCTGGACAATGAGCAGTTCTTC. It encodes CASSLTGSLDNEQFF.